This TCR beta chain was recovered during a study of blood T cell repertoires in COVID-19. Study-wide background: Samples of COVID-19 (acute and convalescent) were obtained from the United States, Italy and Spain. T cells, B-cell-depleted T cells, or PBMCs provided the cDNA or gDNA that served as material.

How the authors handled the data: Amplification with reference gene primers provided the estimates of nucleated cell counts. Clones were sequenced by immunoSEQ multiplex PCR, and TCRdb holds only the in-frame ones, with some missing. V and J calls and clone size follow that table, whereas D and trimming were derived from the DNA. The sample consists of approximately 70,000 clones, roughly 90% of them appearing once. This clone was detected a few times. V shed 6 bases and J shed 1 base, with 13 bases lying between them. CDR1 is SNHLY, CDR2 FYNNEI, per germline. This CDR3 contains 15 residues. This chain links TRBV2 with TRBJ1-5, with TRBD1 as a possible D gene (6 bases). The sequencing input was peripheral blood. This TCR was recovered from a human donor in a cohort sampled during active COVID-19. This CDR3 reads CASRAGQGSNQPQHF. The CDR3 nucleotides are TGTGCCAGCAGGGCCGGGCAGGGGAGCAATCAGCCCCAGCATTTT.